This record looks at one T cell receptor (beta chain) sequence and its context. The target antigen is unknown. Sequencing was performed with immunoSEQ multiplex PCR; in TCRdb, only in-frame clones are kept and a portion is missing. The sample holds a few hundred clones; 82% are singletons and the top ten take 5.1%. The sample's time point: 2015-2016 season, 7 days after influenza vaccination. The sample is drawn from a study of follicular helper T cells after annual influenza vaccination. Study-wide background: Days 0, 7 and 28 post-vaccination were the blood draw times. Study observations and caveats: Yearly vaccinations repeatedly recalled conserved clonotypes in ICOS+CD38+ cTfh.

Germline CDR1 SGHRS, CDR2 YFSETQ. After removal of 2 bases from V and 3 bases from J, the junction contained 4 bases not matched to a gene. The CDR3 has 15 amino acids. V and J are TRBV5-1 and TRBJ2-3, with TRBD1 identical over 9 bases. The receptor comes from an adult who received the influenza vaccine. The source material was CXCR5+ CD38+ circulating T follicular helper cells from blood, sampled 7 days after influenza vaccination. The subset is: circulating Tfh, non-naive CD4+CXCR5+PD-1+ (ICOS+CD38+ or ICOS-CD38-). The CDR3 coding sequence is TGCGCCAGCAGCTTTAGACAGGGGGGTACAGATACGCAGTATTTT. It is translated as CASSFRQGGTDTQYF.